This TCR beta chain was recovered during a study of neoadjuvant anti-PD-1 for oral cavity cancer. The wider study: Most patients had three to four biweekly doses of 3 mg/kg nivolumab before resection. Patients without progression received a fourth nivolumab dose around day 43, then surgical resection on days 50-56.

This CDR3 is 15 amino acids long. Germline assignment: CDR1 SGHTA and CDR2 FQGNSA. V was trimmed by 5 bases and J by 7 bases, leaving 18 bases between them. Assay: immunoSEQ multiplex PCR; the TCRdb copy retains only in-frame clones and omits some. The sample carries about 68,000 clones, around 84% recorded once. Sample time point: after neoadjuvant nivolumab, at surgical resection. These oral cavity squamous cell carcinomas were HPV-negative and locally advanced. This clonotype was obtained from a person aged 35 to 85 with oral cavity squamous cell carcinoma. This rearrangement joins TRBV7-2 to TRBJ1-5; no clear D gene. This specimen consisted of PBMCs, obtained after nivolumab (anti-PD-1) treatment. CDR3 sequence: CASSLGGVDGQPQHF. CDR3 in DNA: TGTGCCAGCAGCCTAGGTGGGGTGGACGGGCAGCCCCAGCATTTT.